This note documents a single T cell receptor beta chain sequence. The sample is drawn from a study of response to subunit inactivated influenza vaccine. Each CDR3 protein gets one entry after TCRdb re-called the RT-PCR reads with MiXCR. Of about 180,000 distinct CDR3 sequences listed, roughly 8.7% are singletons. The TCR comes from a middle-aged man who received an inactivated influenza vaccine. The sequencing here drew on non-naive T cells sorted from PBMCs, taken on the day of vaccination.

CDR3 coding DNA: TGTGCCAGCAGCCGAGACCGCAGAACCCTCCACTTT. Encoded protein: CASSRDRRTLHF. The rearrangement links TRBV14 to TRBJ1-6; D not certain. CDR1 and CDR2 from the germline V gene are SGHDN and FVKESK. This CDR3 spans 12 amino acids. The V gene lost 4 bases and the J gene lost 14 bases, with 12 bases spanning the gap. Complete variable domain (other parts from reference TRBV14 and TRBJ1-6): EAGVTQFPSHSVIEKGQTVTLRCDPISGHDNLYWYRRVMGKEIKFLLHFVKESKQDESGMPNNRFLAERTGGTYSTLKVQPAELEDSGVYFCASSRDRRTLHFGNGTRLTVT.